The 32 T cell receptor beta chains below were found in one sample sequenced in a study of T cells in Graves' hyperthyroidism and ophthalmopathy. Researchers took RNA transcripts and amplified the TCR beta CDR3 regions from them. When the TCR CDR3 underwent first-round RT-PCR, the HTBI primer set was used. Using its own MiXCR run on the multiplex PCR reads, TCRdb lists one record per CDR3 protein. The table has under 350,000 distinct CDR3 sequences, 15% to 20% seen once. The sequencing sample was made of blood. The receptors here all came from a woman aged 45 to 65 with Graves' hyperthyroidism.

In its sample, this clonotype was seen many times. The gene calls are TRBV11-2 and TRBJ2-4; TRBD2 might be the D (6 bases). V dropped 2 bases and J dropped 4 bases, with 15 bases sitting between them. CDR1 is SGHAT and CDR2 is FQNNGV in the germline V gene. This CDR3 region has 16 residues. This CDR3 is CASSLITLAAKNIQYF. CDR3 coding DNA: TGTGCCAGCAGCTTAATTACACTAGCAGCGAAAAACATTCAGTACTTC.

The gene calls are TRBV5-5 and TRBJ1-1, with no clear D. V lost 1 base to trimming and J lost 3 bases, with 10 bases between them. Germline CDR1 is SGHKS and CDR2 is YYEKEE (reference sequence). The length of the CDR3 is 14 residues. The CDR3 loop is CASSLQTRDTEAFF. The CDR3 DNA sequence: TGTGCCAGCAGCTTGCAAACCCGGGACACTGAAGCTTTCTTT.

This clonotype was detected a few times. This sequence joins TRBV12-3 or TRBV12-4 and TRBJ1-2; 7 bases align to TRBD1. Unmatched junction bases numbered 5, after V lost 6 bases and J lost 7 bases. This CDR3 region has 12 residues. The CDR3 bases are TGTGCCAGCAGCAAGAGGGACAGTGGCTACACCTTC. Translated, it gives CASSKRDSGYTF.

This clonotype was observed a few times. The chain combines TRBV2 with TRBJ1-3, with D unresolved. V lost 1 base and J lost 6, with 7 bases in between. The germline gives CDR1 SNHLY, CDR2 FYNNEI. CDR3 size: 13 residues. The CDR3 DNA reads TGTGCCAGCAGTGAAGATTCTTCAAACACCATATATTTT. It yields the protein CASSEDSSNTIYF.

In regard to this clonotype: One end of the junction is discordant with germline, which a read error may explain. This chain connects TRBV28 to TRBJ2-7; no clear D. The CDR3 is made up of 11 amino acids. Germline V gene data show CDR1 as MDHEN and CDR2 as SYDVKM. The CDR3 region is CASSAAYGQYF. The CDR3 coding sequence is TGTGCCAGCAGTGCAGCCTACGGGCAGTACTTC.

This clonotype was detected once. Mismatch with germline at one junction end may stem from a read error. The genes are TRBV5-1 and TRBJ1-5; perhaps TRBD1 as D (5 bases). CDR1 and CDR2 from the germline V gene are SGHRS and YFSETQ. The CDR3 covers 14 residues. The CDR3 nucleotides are TGTGCCAGCAGCAGAGCAGGGCGCAATCAGCCCCAGCATTTT. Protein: CASSRAGRNQPQHF.

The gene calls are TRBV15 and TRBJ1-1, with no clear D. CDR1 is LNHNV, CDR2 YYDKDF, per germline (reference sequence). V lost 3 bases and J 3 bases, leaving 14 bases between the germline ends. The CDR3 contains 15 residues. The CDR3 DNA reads TGTGCCACCAGCAGTGGGAGGCTCGGGCACACTGAAGCTTTCTTT. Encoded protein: CATSSGRLGHTEAFF. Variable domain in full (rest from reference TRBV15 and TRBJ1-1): DAMVIQNPRYQVTQFGKPVTLSCSQTLNHNVMYWYQQKSSQAPKLLFHYYDKDFNNEADTPDNFQSRRPNTSFCFLDIRSPGLGDTAMYLCATSSGRLGHTEAFFGQGTRLTVV.

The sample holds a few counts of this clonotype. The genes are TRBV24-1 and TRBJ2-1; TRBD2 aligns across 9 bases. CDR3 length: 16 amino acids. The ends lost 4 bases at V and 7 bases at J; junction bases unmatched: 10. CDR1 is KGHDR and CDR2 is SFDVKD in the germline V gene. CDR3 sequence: CATSETLAGVRNEQFF. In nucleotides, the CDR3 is TGTGCCACCAGTGAAACCTTAGCGGGAGTGAGGAATGAGCAGTTCTTC.

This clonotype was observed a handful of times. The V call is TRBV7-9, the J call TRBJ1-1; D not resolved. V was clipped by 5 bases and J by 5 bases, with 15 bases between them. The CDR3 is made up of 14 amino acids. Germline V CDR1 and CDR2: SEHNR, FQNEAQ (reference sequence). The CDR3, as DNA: TGTGCCAGCAGCCCAAGGACTGATCGGACTGAAGCTTTCTTT. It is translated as CASSPRTDRTEAFF.

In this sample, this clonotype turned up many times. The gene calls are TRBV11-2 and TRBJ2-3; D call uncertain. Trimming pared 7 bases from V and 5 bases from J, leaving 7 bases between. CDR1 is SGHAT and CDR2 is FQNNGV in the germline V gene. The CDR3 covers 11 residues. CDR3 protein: CASTLRDTQYF. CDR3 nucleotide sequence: TGTGCCAGCACTTTGAGAGATACGCAGTATTTT.

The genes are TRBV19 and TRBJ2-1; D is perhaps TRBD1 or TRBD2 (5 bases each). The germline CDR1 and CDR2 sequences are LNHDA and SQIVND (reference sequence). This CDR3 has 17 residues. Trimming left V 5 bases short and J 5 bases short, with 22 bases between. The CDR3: CASSPRIGQVGHNEQFF. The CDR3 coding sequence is TGTGCCAGTAGTCCCCGAATAGGACAAGTGGGACACAATGAGCAGTTCTTC.

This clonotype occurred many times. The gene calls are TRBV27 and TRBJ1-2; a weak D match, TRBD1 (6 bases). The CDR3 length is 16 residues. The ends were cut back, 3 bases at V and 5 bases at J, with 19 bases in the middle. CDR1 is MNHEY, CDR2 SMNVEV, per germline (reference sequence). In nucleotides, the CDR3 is TGTGCCAGCAGTTTTCCCCCGGGGGGCTGGAGATATGGCTACACCTTC. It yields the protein CASSFPPGGWRYGYTF.

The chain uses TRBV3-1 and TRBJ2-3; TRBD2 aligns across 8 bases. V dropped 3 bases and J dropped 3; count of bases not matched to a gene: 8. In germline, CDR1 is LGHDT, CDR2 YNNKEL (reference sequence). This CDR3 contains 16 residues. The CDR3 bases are TGTGCCAGCAGCCAGTCTCTAGCGGGCCTAACAGATACGCAGTATTTT. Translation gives CASSQSLAGLTDTQYF.

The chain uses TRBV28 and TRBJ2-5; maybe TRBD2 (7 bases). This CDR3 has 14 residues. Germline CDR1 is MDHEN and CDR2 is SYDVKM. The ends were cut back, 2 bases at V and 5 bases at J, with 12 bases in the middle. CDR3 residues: CASSLIGGAETQYF. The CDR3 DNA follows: TGTGCCAGCAGTTTAATAGGGGGGGCCGAGACCCAGTACTTC.

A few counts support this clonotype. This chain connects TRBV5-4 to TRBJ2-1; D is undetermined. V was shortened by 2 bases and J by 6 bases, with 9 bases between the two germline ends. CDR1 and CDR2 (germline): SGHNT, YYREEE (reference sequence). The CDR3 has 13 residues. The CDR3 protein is CASSFSYPNEQFF. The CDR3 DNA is TGTGCCAGCAGCTTTAGCTATCCCAATGAGCAGTTCTTC.

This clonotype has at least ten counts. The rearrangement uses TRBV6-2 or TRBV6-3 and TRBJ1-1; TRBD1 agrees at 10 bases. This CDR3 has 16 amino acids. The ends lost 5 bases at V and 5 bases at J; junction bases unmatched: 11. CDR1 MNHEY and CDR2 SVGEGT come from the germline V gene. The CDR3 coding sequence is TGTGCCAGCAGTACGGACAGGGGGTTACTGTGGACTGAAGCTTTCTTT. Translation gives CASSTDRGLLWTEAFF.

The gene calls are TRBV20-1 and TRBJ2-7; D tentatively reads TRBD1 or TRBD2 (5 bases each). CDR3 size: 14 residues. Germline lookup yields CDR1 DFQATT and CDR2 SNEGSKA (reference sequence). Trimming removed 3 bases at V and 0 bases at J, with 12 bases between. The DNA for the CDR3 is TGCAGTGCTAGTCCCGGGACGAGCTCCTACGAGCAGTACTTC. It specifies CSASPGTSSYEQYF.

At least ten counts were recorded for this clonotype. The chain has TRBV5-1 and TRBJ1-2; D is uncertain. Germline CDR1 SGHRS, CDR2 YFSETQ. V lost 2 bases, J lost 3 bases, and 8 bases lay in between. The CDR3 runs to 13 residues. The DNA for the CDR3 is TGCGCCAGCAGCTTCGGGTCAGACTATGGCTACACCTTC. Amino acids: CASSFGSDYGYTF. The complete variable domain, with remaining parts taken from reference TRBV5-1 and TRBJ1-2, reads KAGVTQTPRYLIKTRGQQVTLSCSPISGHRSVSWYQQTPGQGLQFLFEYFSETQRNKGNFPGRFSGRQFSNSRSEMNVSTLELGDSALYLCASSFGSDYGYTFGSGTRLTVV.

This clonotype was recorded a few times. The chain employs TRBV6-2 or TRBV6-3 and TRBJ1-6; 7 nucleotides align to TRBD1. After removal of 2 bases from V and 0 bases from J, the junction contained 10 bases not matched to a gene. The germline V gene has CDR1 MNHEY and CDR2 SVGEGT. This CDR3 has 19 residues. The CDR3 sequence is CASSYSGKGASSYNSPLHF. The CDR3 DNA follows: TGTGCCAGCAGTTACAGCGGAAAGGGGGCCAGCTCCTATAATTCACCCCTCCACTTT.

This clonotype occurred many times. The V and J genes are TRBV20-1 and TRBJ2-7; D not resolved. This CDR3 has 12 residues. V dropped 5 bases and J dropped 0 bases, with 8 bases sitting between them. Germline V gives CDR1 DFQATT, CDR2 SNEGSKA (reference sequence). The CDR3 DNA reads TGCAGTGCTCGGTCTAACTCCTACGAGCAGTACTTC. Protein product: CSARSNSYEQYF.

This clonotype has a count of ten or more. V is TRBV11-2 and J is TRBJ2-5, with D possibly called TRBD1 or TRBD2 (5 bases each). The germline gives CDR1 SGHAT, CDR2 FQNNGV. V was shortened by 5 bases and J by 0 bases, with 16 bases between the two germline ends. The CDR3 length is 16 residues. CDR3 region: CASSPGRGRYQETQYF. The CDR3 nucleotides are TGTGCCAGCAGCCCTGGACGGGGCAGATACCAAGAGACCCAGTACTTC. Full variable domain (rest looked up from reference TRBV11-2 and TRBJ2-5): EAGVAQSPRYKIIEKRQSVAFWCNPISGHATLYWYQQILGQGPKLLIQFQNNGVVDDSQLPKDRFSAERLKGVDSTLKIQPAKLEDSAVYLCASSPGRGRYQETQYFGPGTRLLVL.

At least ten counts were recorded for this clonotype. The chain's CDR3 is CASSYGLDEQFF. CDR3 nucleotide sequence: TGTGCCAGCAGTTACGGCCTAGATGAGCAGTTCTTC. V gene TRBV6-1 combines with J gene TRBJ2-1, with D hard to call. Germline CDR1 MNHNS, CDR2 SASEGT. The CDR3 length is 12 residues. Trimming removed 5 bases from V and 8 bases from J, with 10 bases in between.

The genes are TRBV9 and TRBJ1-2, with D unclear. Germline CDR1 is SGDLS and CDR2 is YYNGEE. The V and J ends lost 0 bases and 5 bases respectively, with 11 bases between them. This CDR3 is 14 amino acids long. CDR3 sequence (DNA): TGTGCCAGCAGCGTAGGCGGGATGTCTTATGGCTACACCTTC. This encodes CASSVGGMSYGYTF.

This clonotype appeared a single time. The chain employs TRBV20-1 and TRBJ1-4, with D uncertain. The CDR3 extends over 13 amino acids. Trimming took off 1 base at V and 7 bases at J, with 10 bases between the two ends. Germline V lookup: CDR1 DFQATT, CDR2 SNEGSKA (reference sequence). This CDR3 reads CSARVPEREKLFF. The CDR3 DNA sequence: TGCAGTGCTAGAGTCCCGGAGCGTGAAAAACTGTTTTTT.

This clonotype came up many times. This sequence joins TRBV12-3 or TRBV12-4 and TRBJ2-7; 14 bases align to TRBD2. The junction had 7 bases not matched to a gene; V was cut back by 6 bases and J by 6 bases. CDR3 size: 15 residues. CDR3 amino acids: CASSPTSGGVGEQYV. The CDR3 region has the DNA TGTGCCAGCAGCCCGACTAGCGGGGGGGTGGGCGAGCAGTACGTC.

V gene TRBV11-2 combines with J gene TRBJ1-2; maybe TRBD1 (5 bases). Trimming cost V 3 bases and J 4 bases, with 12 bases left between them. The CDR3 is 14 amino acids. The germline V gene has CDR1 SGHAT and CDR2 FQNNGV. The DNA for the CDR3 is TGTGCCAGCAGCTTTATGACAGAAACCTATGGCTACACCTTC. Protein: CASSFMTETYGYTF.

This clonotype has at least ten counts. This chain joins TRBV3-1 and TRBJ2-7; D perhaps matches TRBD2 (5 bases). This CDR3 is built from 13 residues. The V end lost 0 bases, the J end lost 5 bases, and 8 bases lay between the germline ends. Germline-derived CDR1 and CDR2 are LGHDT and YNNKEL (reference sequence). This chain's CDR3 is CASSQEGRDEQYF. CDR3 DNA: TGTGCCAGCAGCCAAGAAGGGCGGGACGAGCAGTACTTC.

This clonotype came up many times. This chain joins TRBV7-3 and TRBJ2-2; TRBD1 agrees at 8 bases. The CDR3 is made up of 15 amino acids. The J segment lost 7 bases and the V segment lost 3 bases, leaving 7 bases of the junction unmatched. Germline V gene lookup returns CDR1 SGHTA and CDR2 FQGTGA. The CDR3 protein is CASSLRQGAGGELFF. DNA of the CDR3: TGTGCCAGCAGCTTGCGGCAGGGGGCTGGCGGGGAGCTGTTTTTT.

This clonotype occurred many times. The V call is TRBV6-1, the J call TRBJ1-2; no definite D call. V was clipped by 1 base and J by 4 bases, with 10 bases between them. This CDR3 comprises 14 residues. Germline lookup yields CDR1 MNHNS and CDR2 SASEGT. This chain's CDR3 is CASSEDDGSYGYTF. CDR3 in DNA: TGTGCCAGCAGTGAAGACGACGGGTCCTATGGCTACACCTTC.

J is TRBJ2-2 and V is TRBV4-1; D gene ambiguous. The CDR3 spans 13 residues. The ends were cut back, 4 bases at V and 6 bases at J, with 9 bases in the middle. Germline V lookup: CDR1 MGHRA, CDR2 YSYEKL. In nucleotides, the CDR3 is TGCGCCAGCAGCCCCGGGTTTCCCGGGGAGCTGTTTTTT. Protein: CASSPGFPGELFF.

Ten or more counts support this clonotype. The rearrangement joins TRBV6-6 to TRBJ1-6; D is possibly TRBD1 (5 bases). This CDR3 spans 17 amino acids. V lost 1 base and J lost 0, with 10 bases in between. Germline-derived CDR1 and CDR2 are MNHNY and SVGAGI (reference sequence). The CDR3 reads CASSYWDWYSYNSPLHF. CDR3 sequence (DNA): TGTGCCAGCAGTTACTGGGACTGGTACTCCTATAATTCACCCCTCCACTTT.

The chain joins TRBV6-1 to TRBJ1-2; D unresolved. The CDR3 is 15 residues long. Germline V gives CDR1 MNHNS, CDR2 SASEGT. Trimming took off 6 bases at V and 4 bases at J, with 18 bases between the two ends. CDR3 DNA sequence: TGTGCCAGCAGCGGACTGAATCCGGGGTCCTATGGCTACACCTTC. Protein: CASSGLNPGSYGYTF.